A single T cell receptor (beta chain) is shown here with its context. These data belong to a study of patients and donors after allogeneic stem cell transplantation. MiXCR, applied by TCRdb to the RT-PCR reads, yields one record per CDR3 protein. The table lists more than 850,000 distinct CDR3 sequences, about 20% of them singletons, with around 6% in the top ten. Germline V gene data show CDR1 as MGHDK and CDR2 as SYGVNS. This CDR3 is built from 14 residues. V dropped 3 bases and J dropped 3; count of bases not matched to a gene: 4. The sequenced sample consisted of blood, either unsorted or a sorted T cell fraction (not recorded which). The V gene is TRBV25-1, the J gene TRBJ2-7; 8 nucleotides match TRBD1. This clonotype originated in a human donor who was either an allogeneic HSCT recipient or a stem cell or donor lymphocyte infusion donor (not recorded which). It is not recorded whose cells these are; they may come from a transplant donor. CDR3 sequence reads: CASSEAGGIYEQYF. DNA of the CDR3: TGTGCCAGCAGTGAGGCAGGGGGCATCTACGAGCAGTACTTC.